This record covers a single T cell receptor (beta chain). The antigen remains unidentified. The data were obtained in a study of T cell responses to AZD1222 COVID-19 vaccine. Study findings and constraints: Of spike-specific TCRs, nearly half reportedly target regions left unmutated in variants.

Clones were sequenced by immunoSEQ multiplex PCR, and TCRdb holds only the in-frame ones, with some missing. This table has about 83,000 clones, more than 75% appearing once. The sample in question was peripheral blood, obtained on day 0 of MenACWY control vaccination. The clonotype comes from an adult in good health.

CDR3 coding DNA: TGTGCCAGCAGTTTATCGGCCCCGGTACGGGGTCAGCCCCAGCATTTT. This translates into CASSLSAPVRGQPQHF. The chain has TRBV28 and TRBJ1-5; D gene unclear. Trimming cost V 1 base and J 6 bases, with 16 bases left between them. CDR3 length: 16 residues. Per the germline V gene, CDR1 is MDHEN and CDR2 is SYDVKM. Full variable domain (missing parts from reference TRBV28 and TRBJ1-5): DVKVTQSSRYLVKRTGEKVFLECVQDMDHENMFWYRQDPGLGLRLIYFSYDVKMKEKGDIPEGYSVSREKKERFSLILESASTNQTSMYLCASSLSAPVRGQPQHFGDGTRLSIL.